This T cell receptor (beta chain) was captured by sequencing in a study of cytomegalovirus exposure and HLA in healthy donors. Study-wide results and limits: Cytomegalovirus status was reportedly diagnosed by the classifier with high specificity and sensitivity. Rarity characterized most TCR sequences, yet some public TCRs appeared in many donors. In vitro confirmation showed a few CMV-associated chains to be CMV antigen specific.

The donors were part of the validation cohort, which consisted of roughly 120 subjects and was separate from the first cohort of several hundred subjects. Assay used: immunoSEQ multiplex PCR; TCRdb lists only in-frame clones, some missing. Among 150,000 or so clones listed, roughly 89% were seen once. Germline CDR1 MDHEN, CDR2 SYDVKM. The ends lost 6 bases at V and 7 bases at J; junction bases unmatched: 8. CDR3 length: 15 amino acids. Concerning this clone: Its antigen remains unidentified.

This chain links TRBV28 with TRBJ1-5, with 11 bases identical to TRBD1. The sequenced sample consisted of PBMCs. The TCR originated in a young woman in good health and CMV-seropositive. The CDR3 reads CASRTRTGGSQPQHF. The CDR3 coding sequence is TGTGCCAGCAGAACACGGACAGGGGGCTCGCAGCCCCAGCATTTT.